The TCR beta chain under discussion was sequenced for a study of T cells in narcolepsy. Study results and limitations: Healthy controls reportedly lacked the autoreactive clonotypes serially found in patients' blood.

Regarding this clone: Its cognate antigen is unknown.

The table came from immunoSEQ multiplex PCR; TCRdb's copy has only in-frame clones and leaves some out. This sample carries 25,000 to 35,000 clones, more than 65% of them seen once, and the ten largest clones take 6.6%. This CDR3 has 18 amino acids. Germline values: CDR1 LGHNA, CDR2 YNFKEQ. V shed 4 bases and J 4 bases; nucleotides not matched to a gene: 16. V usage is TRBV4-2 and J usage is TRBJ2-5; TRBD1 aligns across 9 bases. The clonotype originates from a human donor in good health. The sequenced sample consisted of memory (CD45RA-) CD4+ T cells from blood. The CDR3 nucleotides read TGTGCCAGCAGCCTCAGTGGTGGACAGGGGTCAGCACGAGAGACCCAGTACTTC. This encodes CASSLSGGQGSARETQYF.